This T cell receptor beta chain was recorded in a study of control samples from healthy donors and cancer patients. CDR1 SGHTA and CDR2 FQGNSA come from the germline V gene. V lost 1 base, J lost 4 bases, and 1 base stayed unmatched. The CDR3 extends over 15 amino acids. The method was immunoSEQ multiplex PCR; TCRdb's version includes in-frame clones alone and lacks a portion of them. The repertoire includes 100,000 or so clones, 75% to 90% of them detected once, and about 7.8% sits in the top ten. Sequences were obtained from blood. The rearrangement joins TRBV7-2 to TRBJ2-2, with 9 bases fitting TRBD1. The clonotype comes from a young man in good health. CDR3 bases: TGTGCCAGCAGCTTAGAGACAGGGGGCACCGGGGAGCTGTTTTTT. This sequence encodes CASSLETGGTGELFF. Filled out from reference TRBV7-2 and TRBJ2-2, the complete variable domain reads GAGVSQSPSNKVTEKGKDVELRCDPISGHTALYWYRQSLGQGLEFLIYFQGNSAPDKSGLPSDRFSAERTGGSVSTLTIQRTQQEDSAVYLCASSLETGGTGELFFGEGSRLTVL.